Only one count was recorded for the clone carrying this T cell receptor beta chain. The data derive from a study of blood T cell repertoires in COVID-19. Germline CDR1 and CDR2: SGHTS and YDEGEE. The CDR3 sequence is 13 residues long. The V end lost 3 bases, the J end lost 3 bases, and 7 bases lay between the germline ends. The data were produced by immunoSEQ multiplex PCR, yet TCRdb's version contains in-frame clones alone and is incomplete. The sample contains under 200,000 clones, around 90% of which appear only once. The clonotype originates from a man between 60 and 70 years old with acute or convalescent COVID-19. Sequenced: peripheral blood. The chain uses TRBV5-8 and TRBJ1-5; D unresolved. This CDR3 is CASSSYNNQPQHF. The CDR3 nucleotides are TGTGCCAGCAGCTCTTACAACAATCAGCCCCAGCATTTT.